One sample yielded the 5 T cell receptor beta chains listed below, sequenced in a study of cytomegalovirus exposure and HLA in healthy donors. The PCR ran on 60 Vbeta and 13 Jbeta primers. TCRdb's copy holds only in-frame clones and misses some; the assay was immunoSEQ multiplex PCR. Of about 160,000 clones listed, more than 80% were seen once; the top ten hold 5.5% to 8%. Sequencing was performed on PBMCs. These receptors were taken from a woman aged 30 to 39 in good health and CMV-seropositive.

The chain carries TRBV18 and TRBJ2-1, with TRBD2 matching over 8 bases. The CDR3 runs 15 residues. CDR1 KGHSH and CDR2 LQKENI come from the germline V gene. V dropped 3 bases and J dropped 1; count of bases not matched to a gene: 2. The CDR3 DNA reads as TGTGCCAGCTCACCCGGGGGGGCATCCTACAATGAGCAGTTCTTC. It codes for CASSPGGASYNEQFF.

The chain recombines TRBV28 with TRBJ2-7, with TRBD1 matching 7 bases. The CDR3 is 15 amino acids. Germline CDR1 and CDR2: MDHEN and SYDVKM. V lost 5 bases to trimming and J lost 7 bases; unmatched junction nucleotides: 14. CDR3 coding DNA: TGTGCCAGCAGTCCAAGACAGGGTCGTAATAAAGAGCAGTACTTC. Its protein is CASSPRQGRNKEQYF. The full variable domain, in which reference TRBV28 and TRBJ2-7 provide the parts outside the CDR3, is DVKVTQSSRYLVKRTGEKVFLECVQDMDHENMFWYRQDPGLGLRLIYFSYDVKMKEKGDIPEGYSVSREKKERFSLILESASTNQTSMYLCASSPRQGRNKEQYFGPGTRLTVT.

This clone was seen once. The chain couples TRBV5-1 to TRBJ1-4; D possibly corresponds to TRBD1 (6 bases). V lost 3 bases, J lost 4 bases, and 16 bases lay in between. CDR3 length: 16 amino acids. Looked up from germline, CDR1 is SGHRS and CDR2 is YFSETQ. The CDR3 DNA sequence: TGCGCCAGCAGCTACCTCCCGACAGGCGTTAATGAAAAACTGTTTTTT. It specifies CASSYLPTGVNEKLFF.

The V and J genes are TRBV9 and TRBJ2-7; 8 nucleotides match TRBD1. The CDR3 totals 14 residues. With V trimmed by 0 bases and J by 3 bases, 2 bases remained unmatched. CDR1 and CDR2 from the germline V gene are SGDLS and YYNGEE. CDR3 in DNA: TGTGCCAGCAGCGTAGGCGGGACAGGCTACGAGCAGTACTTC. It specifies CASSVGGTGYEQYF.

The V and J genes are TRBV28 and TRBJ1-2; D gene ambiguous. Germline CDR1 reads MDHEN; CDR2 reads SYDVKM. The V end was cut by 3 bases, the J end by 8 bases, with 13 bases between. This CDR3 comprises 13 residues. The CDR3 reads CASSFRRSTGYTF. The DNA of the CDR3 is TGTGCCAGCAGTTTTCGACGTTCGACAGGCTACACCTTC.